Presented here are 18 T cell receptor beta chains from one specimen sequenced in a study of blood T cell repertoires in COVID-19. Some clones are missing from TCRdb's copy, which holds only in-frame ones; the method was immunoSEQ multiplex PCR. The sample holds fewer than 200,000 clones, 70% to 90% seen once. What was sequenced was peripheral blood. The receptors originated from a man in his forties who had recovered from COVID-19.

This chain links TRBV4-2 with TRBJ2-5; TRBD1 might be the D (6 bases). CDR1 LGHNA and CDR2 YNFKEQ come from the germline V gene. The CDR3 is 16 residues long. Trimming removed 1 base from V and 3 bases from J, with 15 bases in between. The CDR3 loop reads CASSQGDTTEKETQYF. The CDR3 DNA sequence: TGTGCCAGCAGCCAAGGGGACACCACAGAGAAAGAGACCCAGTACTTC.

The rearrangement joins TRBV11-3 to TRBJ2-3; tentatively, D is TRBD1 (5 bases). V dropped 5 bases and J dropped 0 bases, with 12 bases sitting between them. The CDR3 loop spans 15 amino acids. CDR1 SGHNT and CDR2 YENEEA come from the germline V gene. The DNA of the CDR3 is TGTGCCAGCAGCCCAACAGGTCCTAGCACAGATACGCAGTATTTT. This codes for CASSPTGPSTDTQYF.

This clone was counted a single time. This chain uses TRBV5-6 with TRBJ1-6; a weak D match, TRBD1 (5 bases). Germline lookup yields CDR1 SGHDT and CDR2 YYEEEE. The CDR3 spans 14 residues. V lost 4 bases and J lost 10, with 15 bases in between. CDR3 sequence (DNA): TGTGCCAGCAGCCCATTTGGGGCTCAATCACCCCTCCACTTT. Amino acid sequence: CASSPFGAQSPLHF. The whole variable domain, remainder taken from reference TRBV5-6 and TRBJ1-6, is DAGVTQSPTHLIKTRGQQVTLRCSPKSGHDTVSWYQQALGQGPQFIFQYYEEEERQRGNFPDRFSGHQFPNYSSELNVNALLLGDSALYLCASSPFGAQSPLHFGNGTRLTVT.

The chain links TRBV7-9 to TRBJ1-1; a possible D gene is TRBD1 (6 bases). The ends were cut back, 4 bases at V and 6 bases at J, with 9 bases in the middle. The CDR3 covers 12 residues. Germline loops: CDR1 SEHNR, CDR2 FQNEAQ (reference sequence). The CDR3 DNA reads TGTGCCAGCAGCTCGGGGGGCCCTGAAGCTTTCTTT. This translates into CASSSGGPEAFF.

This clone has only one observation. CDR3 in amino acids: CASSIYETQYF. The CDR3 DNA follows: TGTGCCAGTAGTATATATGAGACCCAGTACTTC. This sequence joins TRBV19 and TRBJ2-5; D is ambiguous. Trimming stripped 2 bases from V and 5 bases from J, with 3 bases between. CDR3 length equals 11 residues. CDR1 LNHDA and CDR2 SQIVND come from the germline V gene (reference sequence).

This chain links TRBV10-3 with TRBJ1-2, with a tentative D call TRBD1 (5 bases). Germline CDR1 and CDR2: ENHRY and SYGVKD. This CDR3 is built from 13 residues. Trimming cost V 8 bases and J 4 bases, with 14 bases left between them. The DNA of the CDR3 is TGTGCCATCGAAAGTGGGGCTGGCTATGGCTACACCTTC. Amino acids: CAIESGAGYGYTF.

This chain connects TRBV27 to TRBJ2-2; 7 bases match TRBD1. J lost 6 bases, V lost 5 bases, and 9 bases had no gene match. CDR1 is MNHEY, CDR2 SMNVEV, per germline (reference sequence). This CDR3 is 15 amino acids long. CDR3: CASSTQTGRAGELFF. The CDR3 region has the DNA TGTGCCAGCAGTACACAGACAGGGCGAGCCGGGGAGCTGTTTTTT.

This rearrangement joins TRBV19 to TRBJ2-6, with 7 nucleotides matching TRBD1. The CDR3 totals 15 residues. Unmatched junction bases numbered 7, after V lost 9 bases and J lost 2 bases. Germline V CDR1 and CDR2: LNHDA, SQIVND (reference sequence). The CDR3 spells CASSTGVAGANVLTF. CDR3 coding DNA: TGTGCCAGCTCAACAGGGGTCGCTGGGGCCAACGTCCTGACTTTC.

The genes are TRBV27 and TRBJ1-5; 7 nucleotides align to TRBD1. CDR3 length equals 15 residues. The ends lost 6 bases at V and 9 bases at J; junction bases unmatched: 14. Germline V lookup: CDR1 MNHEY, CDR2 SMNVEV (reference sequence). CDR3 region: CASRRQGPLSAPQHF. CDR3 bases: TGTGCCAGCAGGAGACAGGGCCCGCTGAGCGCGCCCCAGCATTTT.

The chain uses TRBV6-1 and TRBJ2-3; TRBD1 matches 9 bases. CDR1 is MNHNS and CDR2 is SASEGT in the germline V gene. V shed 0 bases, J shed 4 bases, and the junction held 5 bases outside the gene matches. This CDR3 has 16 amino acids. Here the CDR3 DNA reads TGTGCCAGCAGTGAAGCTTCGGGACAGGGCTCAGATACGCAGTATTTT. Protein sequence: CASSEASGQGSDTQYF.

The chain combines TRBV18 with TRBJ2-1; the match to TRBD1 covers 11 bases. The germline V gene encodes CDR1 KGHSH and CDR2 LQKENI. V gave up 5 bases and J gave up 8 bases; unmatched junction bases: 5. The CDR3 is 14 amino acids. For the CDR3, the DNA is TGTGCCAGCTCAGGACAGGGGGCGGTAGATGAGCAGTTCTTC. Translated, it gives CASSGQGAVDEQFF.

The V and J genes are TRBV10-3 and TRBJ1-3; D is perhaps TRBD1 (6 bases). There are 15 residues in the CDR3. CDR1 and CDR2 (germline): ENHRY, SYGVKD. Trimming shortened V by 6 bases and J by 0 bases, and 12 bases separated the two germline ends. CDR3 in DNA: TGTGCCATCAGCGGGGGGGCGTACTCTGGAAACACCATATATTTT. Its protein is CAISGGAYSGNTIYF.

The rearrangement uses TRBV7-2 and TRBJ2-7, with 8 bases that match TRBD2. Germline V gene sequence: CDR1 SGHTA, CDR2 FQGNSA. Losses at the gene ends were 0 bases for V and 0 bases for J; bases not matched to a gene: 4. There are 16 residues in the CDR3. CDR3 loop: CASSLAASGGSYEQYF. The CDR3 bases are TGTGCCAGCAGCTTAGCGGCAAGCGGGGGCTCCTACGAGCAGTACTTC.

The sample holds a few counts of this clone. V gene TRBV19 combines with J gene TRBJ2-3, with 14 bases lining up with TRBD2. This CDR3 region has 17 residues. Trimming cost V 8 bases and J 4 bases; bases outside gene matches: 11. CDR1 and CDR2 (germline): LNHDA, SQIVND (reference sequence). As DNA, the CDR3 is TGTGCCAGTGGGGGACTAGCGGGAGAGTTAAGCCCAGATACGCAGTATTTT. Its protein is CASGGLAGELSPDTQYF.

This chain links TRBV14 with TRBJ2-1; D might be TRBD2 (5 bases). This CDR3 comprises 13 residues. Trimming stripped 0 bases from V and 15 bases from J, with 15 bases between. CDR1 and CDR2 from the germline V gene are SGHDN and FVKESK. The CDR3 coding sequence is TGTGCCAGCAGCCAAGATCGGAAGTCCGCGGGGTTCTTC. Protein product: CASSQDRKSAGFF.

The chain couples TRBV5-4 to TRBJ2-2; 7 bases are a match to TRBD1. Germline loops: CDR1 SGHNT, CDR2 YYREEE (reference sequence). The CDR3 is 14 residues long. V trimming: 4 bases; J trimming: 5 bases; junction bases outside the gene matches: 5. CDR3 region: CASSRDSHTGELFF. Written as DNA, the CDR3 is TGTGCCAGCAGCCGGGACAGCCATACCGGGGAGCTGTTTTTT. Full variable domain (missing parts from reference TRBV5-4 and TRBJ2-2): ETGVTQSPTHLIKTRGQQVTLRCSSQSGHNTVSWYQQALGQGPQFIFQYYREEENGRGNFPPRFSGLQFPNYSSELNVNALELDDSALYLCASSRDSHTGELFFGEGSRLTVL.

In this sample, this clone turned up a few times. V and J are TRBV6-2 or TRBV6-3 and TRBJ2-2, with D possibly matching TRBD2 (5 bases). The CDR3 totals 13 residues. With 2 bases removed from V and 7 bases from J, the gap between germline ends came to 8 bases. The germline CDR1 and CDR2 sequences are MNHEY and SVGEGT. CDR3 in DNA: TGTGCCAGCAGTTACGGGGAGAGCGGGGAGCTGTTTTTT. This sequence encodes CASSYGESGELFF.

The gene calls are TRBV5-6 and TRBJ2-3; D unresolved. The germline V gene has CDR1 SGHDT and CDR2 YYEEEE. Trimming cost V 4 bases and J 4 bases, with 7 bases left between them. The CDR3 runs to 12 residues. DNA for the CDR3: TGTGCCAGCAGCAGGAGTGCAGATACGCAGTATTTT. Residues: CASSRSADTQYF.